The 2 T cell receptor beta chains below come from one sample, sequenced in a study of T cells in Graves' hyperthyroidism and ophthalmopathy (dated 2019 in TCRdb). To prepare the library, multiplex PCR was applied. These reads were obtained on an Illumina HiSeq 2000. The TCR beta CDR3 regions were amplified from RNA transcripts. For the first round of RT-PCR on the TCR CDR3, the HTBI primer set was used together with the Qiagen OneStep RT-PCR kit. In TCRdb, the public reads were trimmed at Q25 with fastp and aligned with MiXCR, with productive beta chains retained. Merged by CDR3 protein, the rows form single entries marked with the most common genes and DNA. For this sample the table gives 800,000 or so distinct CDR3 sequences, of which roughly 37% were detected only once. Jointly, the top ten make up approximately 8.7% of the sample. The sequencing input was blood. These receptors all stem from a man aged 18 to 29 with Graves' hyperthyroidism.

V and J are TRBV6-5 and TRBJ2-6; D gene uncertain. Trimming removed 2 bases at V and 0 bases at J, with 14 bases between. This CDR3 contains 18 residues. The germline V gene has CDR1 MNHEY and CDR2 SVGAGI. The DNA of the CDR3 is TGTGCCAGCAGTTACGTGGCAGGTTCCTACTCTGGGGCCAACGTCCTGACTTTC. This gives the protein CASSYVAGSYSGANVLTF.

The table lists this clonotype with a few counts. This chain uses TRBV7-2 with TRBJ1-1, with D unresolved. Trimming took 5 bases from V and 1 from J, leaving 11 bases between them. The germline V gene encodes CDR1 SGHTA and CDR2 FQGNSA. CDR3 length equals 14 residues. CDR3 coding DNA: TGTGCCAGCAGCCGACGTGGATCGAACACTGAAGCTTTCTTT. This codes for CASSRRGSNTEAFF.